Shown below are 27 T cell receptor beta chains from a single sample sequenced in a study of T cells in Graves' hyperthyroidism and ophthalmopathy (dated by TCRdb to 2018 to 2020). The library was built by means of multiplex PCR. Reads for this sample came from an Illumina HiSeq 2000. TCR beta CDR3 regions were amplified from RNA transcripts. The first round of RT-PCR for the TCR CDR3 was performed with the HTBI primer set and the Qiagen OneStep RT-PCR kit. TCRdb itself trimmed the public reads at Q25 with fastp, ran MiXCR and retained productive beta chains. Entries are consolidated by CDR3 protein sequence, retaining the most common genes and DNA. The sample yields around 240,000 distinct CDR3 sequences; about 16% were counted once. The ten top clones hold around 28% of the sample. The sequenced sample consisted of blood. These receptors all stem from a woman younger than 35 with Graves' ophthalmopathy.

For this clonotype: One base away lies a much larger clone, so this may be a sequencing read error. J is TRBJ1-1 and V is TRBV10-3, with D hard to call. This CDR3 region has 12 residues. V gave up 6 bases and J gave up 6 bases, with 11 bases separating them. Germline lookup yields CDR1 ENHRY and CDR2 SYGVKD. The CDR3 nucleotides read TGTGCCATCAGAAGCCTCGGGGCTGAAGCTTTCTTT. This gives the protein CAIRSLGAEAFF.

This clonotype has ten or more counts. The chain recombines TRBV4-1 with TRBJ1-6; no clear D. The V gene lost 1 base and the J gene lost 0 bases, with 7 bases spanning the gap. This CDR3 comprises 16 residues. The germline CDR1 and CDR2 sequences are MGHRA and YSYEKL. Here the CDR3 DNA reads TGCGCCAGCAGCCAAGGAGGGAACTCCTATAATTCACCCCTCCACTTT. Protein: CASSQGGNSYNSPLHF.

There are many counts of this clonotype. The chain has TRBV7-9 and TRBJ2-1, with TRBD1 as a possible D gene (6 bases). Looked up from germline, CDR1 is SEHNR and CDR2 is FQNEAQ (reference sequence). CDR3 length: 13 amino acids. V gave up 8 bases and J gave up 5 bases, with 13 bases separating them. The CDR3 nucleotides read TGTGCCAGCGGCCGGGACACCAACAATGAGCAGTTCTTC. Encoded protein: CASGRDTNNEQFF.

Ten or more counts support this clonotype. The V and J genes are TRBV12-3 or TRBV12-4 and TRBJ2-1; 13 bases match TRBD2. This CDR3 is built from 18 residues. The ends lost 6 bases at V and 3 bases at J; junction bases unmatched: 11. The CDR3: CASRQKLAGGRNYNEQFF. The CDR3 DNA reads TGTGCCAGCAGGCAAAAACTAGCGGGGGGGCGAAACTACAATGAGCAGTTCTTC.

The V and J genes are TRBV12-3 or TRBV12-4 and TRBJ2-5; D ambiguous. Between the trimmed V and J ends, which lost 4 bases and 5 bases, there was a span of 8 bases. CDR3 length: 12 amino acids. In DNA, the CDR3 is TGTGCCAGCAGTTCGGCCAGGGAGACCCAGTACTTC. Protein sequence: CASSSARETQYF.

This clonotype was detected many times. The chain uses TRBV27 and TRBJ1-2; D is unclear. From germline, CDR1 is MNHEY and CDR2 SMNVEV (reference sequence). CDR3 size: 16 residues. V was clipped by 2 bases and J by 5 bases, with 18 bases between them. The CDR3 spells CASSLSPNPTKYGYTF. CDR3 DNA: TGTGCCAGCAGTTTAAGTCCAAACCCGACGAAGTATGGCTACACCTTC.

This clonotype was observed at least ten times. The rearrangement uses TRBV20-1 and TRBJ2-1; D is unresolved. The CDR3 covers 13 residues. Germline CDR1 is DFQATT and CDR2 is SNEGSKA (reference sequence). V was clipped by 3 bases and J by 9 bases, with 15 bases between them. The CDR3 reads CSARMLDKGEQFF. The CDR3 nucleotides are TGCAGTGCTAGGATGCTAGACAAGGGTGAGCAGTTCTTC.

Ten or more counts support this clonotype. The chain recombines TRBV5-6 with TRBJ2-7; maybe TRBD2 (6 bases). The length of the CDR3 is 15 residues. Germline CDR1 and CDR2: SGHDT and YYEEEE. V was trimmed by 0 bases and J by 6 bases, leaving 16 bases between them. CDR3 DNA sequence: TGTGCCAGCAGCTTGGCCCCAGTTCCTAGCGCCGAGCAGTACTTC. It is translated as CASSLAPVPSAEQYF. The full variable domain, its missing parts supplied by reference TRBV5-6 and TRBJ2-7, is DAGVTQSPTHLIKTRGQQVTLRCSPKSGHDTVSWYQQALGQGPQFIFQYYEEEERQRGNFPDRFSGHQFPNYSSELNVNALLLGDSALYLCASSLAPVPSAEQYFGPGTRLTVT.

This clonotype was found many times. The V call is TRBV5-1, the J call TRBJ1-2; 8 nucleotides line up with TRBD1. The germline V gene has CDR1 SGHRS and CDR2 YFSETQ. This CDR3 has 13 residues. The V and J ends lost 4 bases and 3 bases, in that order; junction bases with no gene match: 2. The CDR3 DNA sequence: TGCGCCAGCAGCGTCAGGGGGCACTATGGCTACACCTTC. Its translation is CASSVRGHYGYTF.

This clonotype was recorded a few times. V usage is TRBV4-2 and J usage is TRBJ2-5, with 10 bases that match TRBD1. The CDR3 spans 17 residues. The trim removed 1 base at V and 7 bases at J, leaving 12 bases unmatched. CDR1 and CDR2 from the germline V gene are LGHNA and YNFKEQ. The CDR3 reads CASSQGRATGGIRTQYF. The CDR3 coding sequence is TGTGCCAGCAGCCAAGGCCGGGCGACAGGGGGCATCAGGACCCAGTACTTC.

The sample holds many counts of this clonotype. CDR3 loop: CATSARSFYGYTF. CDR3 coding DNA: TGTGCCACCTCCGCGAGGAGCTTCTATGGCTACACCTTC. This chain joins TRBV3-1 and TRBJ1-2; D not certain. The germline CDR1 and CDR2 sequences are LGHDT and YNNKEL (reference sequence). The V end lost 10 bases, the J end lost 4 bases, and 16 bases lay between the germline ends. The CDR3 runs 13 residues.

This clonotype occurred many times. The CDR3 sequence is CAWNLHEQETQYF. For the CDR3, the DNA is TGTGCCTGGAATCTACACGAACAAGAGACCCAGTACTTC. The rearrangement uses TRBV30 and TRBJ2-5; no definite D call. V was cut by 4 bases and J by 2 bases, with 11 bases left in between. Germline CDR1 GTSNPN, CDR2 SVGIG (reference sequence). The CDR3 is 13 amino acids.

This clonotype was seen many times. The V gene is TRBV28, the J gene TRBJ2-6; no firm D call. V lost 6 bases and J lost 3, with 9 bases in between. This CDR3 is built from 14 residues. Germline V gene data show CDR1 as MDHEN and CDR2 as SYDVKM. CDR3 residues: CASSRLGGANVLTF. CDR3 nucleotide sequence: TGTGCCAGCAGCCGATTGGGTGGGGCCAACGTCCTGACTTTC.

This clonotype was seen more than once but under ten times. The chain employs TRBV19 and TRBJ2-3; D may correspond to TRBD1 or TRBD2 (5 bases each). This CDR3 contains 15 residues. Germline V lookup: CDR1 LNHDA, CDR2 SQIVND (reference sequence). Trimming took off 5 bases at V and 1 base at J, with 13 bases between the two ends. The CDR3 DNA is TGTGCCAGTAGTGGCGGGTGGGACGGCACAGATACGCAGTATTTT. Its translation is CASSGGWDGTDTQYF.

This clonotype was counted at least ten times. V usage is TRBV6-2 or TRBV6-3 and J usage is TRBJ2-7; TRBD2 agrees at 12 bases. CDR1 is MNHEY and CDR2 is SVGEGT in the germline V gene. V lost 4 bases, J lost 1 base, and 5 bases stayed unmatched. The CDR3 length is 16 residues. CDR3 in DNA: TGTGCCAGCAGTTTCCTAGCGGGAGGGGCTTCCTACGAGCAGTACTTC. Its protein is CASSFLAGGASYEQYF.

Ten or more counts support this clonotype. V is TRBV20-1 and J is TRBJ1-1, with TRBD1 as a possible D gene (6 bases). This CDR3 spans 15 amino acids. Trimming pared 3 bases from V and 4 bases from J, leaving 18 bases between. Germline V CDR1 and CDR2: DFQATT, SNEGSKA (reference sequence). Here the CDR3 reads CSARPLGGALTEAFF. The CDR3 region has the DNA TGCAGTGCTAGGCCGCTCGGGGGGGCCCTCACTGAAGCTTTCTTT.

The genes are TRBV28 and TRBJ2-4; 11 bases map to TRBD2. After removal of 6 bases from V and 0 bases from J, the junction contained 13 bases not matched to a gene. The CDR3 length is 19 residues. Germline V gene data show CDR1 as MDHEN and CDR2 as SYDVKM. This chain's CDR3 is CASSPGLAGVGLAKNIQYF. For the CDR3, the DNA is TGTGCCAGCAGCCCCGGACTAGCGGGTGTGGGACTAGCCAAAAACATTCAGTACTTC.

Notes on this clonotype: Since a much larger clone is just one base distant, this may be a read error. This sequence joins TRBV6-1 and TRBJ1-3, with D uncertain. Trimming pared 5 bases from V and 0 bases from J, leaving 5 bases between. CDR1 MNHNS and CDR2 SASEGT come from the germline V gene. The CDR3 is made up of 13 amino acids. The CDR3 DNA reads TGTGCCAGCAGTCACCTCTCTGGAAACACCATATATTTT. As protein: CASSHLSGNTIYF.

Note on this clonotype: This is likely a read error, given that the CDR3 carries no conserved phenylalanine or tryptophan at its end. V and J are TRBV12-3 or TRBV12-4 and TRBJ1-1; D is unresolved. V lost 5 bases, J lost 6 bases, and 7 bases lay in between. The CDR3 runs 11 residues. The CDR3 DNA sequence: TGTGCCAGCAGTCTTGGACCTGAAGCTTTCCTT. It specifies CASSLGPEAFL.

This chain links TRBV13 with TRBJ2-1; possibly TRBD2 for D (7 bases). This CDR3 spans 13 amino acids. Germline V gives CDR1 PRHDT, CDR2 FYEKMQ (reference sequence). V was cut by 4 bases and J by 10 bases, with 14 bases left in between. CDR3 DNA: TGTGCCAGCAGCTCGGAATGGGGGGGCGAGCAGTTCTTC. Its translation is CASSSEWGGEQFF. Full variable domain (outside the CDR3, taken from reference TRBV13 and TRBJ2-1): AAGVIQSPRHLIKEKRETATLKCYPIPRHDTVYWYQQGPGQDPQFLISFYEKMQSDKGSIPDRFSAQQFSDYHSELNMSSLELGDSALYFCASSSEWGGEQFFGPGTRLTVL.

This clonotype was counted ten times or more. The chain is built from TRBV19 and TRBJ2-1, with D tentatively TRBD1 or TRBD2 (5 bases each). Germline V gives CDR1 LNHDA, CDR2 SQIVND (reference sequence). The CDR3 contains 13 residues. V shed 5 bases and J shed 5 bases, with 10 bases lying between them. The DNA of the CDR3 is TGTGCCAGTAGTCATTTGGGGGACAATGAGCAGTTCTTC. Translated, it gives CASSHLGDNEQFF.

This clonotype was detected ten times or more. V and J are TRBV11-2 and TRBJ1-5; D gene ambiguous. The CDR3 consists of 13 residues. Trimming pared 3 bases from V and 4 bases from J, leaving 7 bases between. CDR1 and CDR2 from the germline V gene are SGHAT and FQNNGV. The CDR3 nucleotides are TGTGCCAGCAGCTTCCAACAGAATCAGCCCCAGCATTTT. This codes for CASSFQQNQPQHF.

The sample holds many counts of this clonotype. This chain connects TRBV3-1 to TRBJ1-1, with TRBD1 identical over 7 bases. Germline V gene lookup returns CDR1 LGHDT and CDR2 YNNKEL (reference sequence). The CDR3 loop spans 14 amino acids. The junction had 6 bases not matched to a gene; V was cut back by 7 bases and J by 1 base. The CDR3 nucleotides are TGTGCCAGCATGCCGACAGGGTCGAACACTGAAGCTTTCTTT. Protein sequence: CASMPTGSNTEAFF.

This clonotype was observed at least ten times. V is TRBV6-6 and J is TRBJ2-2; D remains unclear. The CDR3 has 13 amino acids. Germline loops: CDR1 MNHNY, CDR2 SVGAGI (reference sequence). V lost 2 bases, J lost 6 bases, and 7 bases lay in between. Written as DNA, the CDR3 is TGTGCCAGCAGTTACGGGGTCCCCGGGGAGCTGTTTTTT. This translates into CASSYGVPGELFF.

Many counts were recorded for this clonotype. The chain couples TRBV4-1 to TRBJ2-3, with 7 bases matching TRBD1. Germline CDR1 and CDR2: MGHRA and YSYEKL. After removal of 0 bases from V and 11 bases from J, the junction contained 14 bases not matched to a gene. The CDR3 covers 16 residues. Written as DNA, the CDR3 is TGCGCCAGCAGCCAAGATCCGATAGGGGGCTCGGGTGGGCAGTATTTT. Translation: CASSQDPIGGSGGQYF.

This clonotype was recorded many times. The chain employs TRBV20-1 and TRBJ2-1; 7 bases line up with TRBD1. CDR3 length equals 13 residues. Germline V lookup: CDR1 DFQATT, CDR2 SNEGSKA (reference sequence). The V and J ends lost 0 bases and 5 bases, in that order; junction bases with no gene match: 1. The chain's CDR3 is CSARDGQDNEQFF. CDR3 sequence (DNA): TGCAGTGCTAGAGATGGACAGGACAATGAGCAGTTCTTC.

At least ten counts were recorded for this clonotype. The chain joins TRBV5-1 to TRBJ1-6; D possibly corresponds to TRBD1 (5 bases). CDR1 and CDR2 (germline): SGHRS, YFSETQ. This CDR3 has 15 residues. The V end was cut by 6 bases, the J end by 6 bases, with 16 bases between. CDR3 DNA sequence: TGCGCCAGCAACACCGGGACGGCTGTTAATTCACCCCTCCACTTT. Protein: CASNTGTAVNSPLHF.